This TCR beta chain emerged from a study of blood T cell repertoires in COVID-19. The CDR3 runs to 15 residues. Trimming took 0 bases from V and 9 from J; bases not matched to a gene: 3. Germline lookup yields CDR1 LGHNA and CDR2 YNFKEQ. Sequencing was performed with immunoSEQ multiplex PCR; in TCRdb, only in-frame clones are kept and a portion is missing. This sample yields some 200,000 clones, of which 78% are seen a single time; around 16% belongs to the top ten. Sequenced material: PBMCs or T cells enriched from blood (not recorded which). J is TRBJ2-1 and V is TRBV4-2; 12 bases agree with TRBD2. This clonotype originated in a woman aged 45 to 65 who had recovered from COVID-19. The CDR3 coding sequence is TGTGCCAGCAGCCAAGATGAGACTAGCGGGAGTGAGCAGTTCTTC. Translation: CASSQDETSGSEQFF.